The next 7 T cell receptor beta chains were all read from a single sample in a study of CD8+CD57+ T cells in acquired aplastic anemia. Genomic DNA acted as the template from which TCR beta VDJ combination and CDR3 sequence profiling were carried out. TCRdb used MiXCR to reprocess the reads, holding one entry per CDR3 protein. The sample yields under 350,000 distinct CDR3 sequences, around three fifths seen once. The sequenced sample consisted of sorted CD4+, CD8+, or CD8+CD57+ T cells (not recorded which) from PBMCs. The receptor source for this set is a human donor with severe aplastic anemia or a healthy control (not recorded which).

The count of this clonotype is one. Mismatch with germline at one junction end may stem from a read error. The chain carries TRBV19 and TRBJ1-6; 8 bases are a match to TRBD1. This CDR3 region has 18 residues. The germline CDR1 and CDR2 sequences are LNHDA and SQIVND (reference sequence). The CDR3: CTSSLPTLGQGPNSPLHF. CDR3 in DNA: TGTACCAGTAGTCTACCTACCCTAGGACAGGGACCAAATTCACCCCTCCACTTT.

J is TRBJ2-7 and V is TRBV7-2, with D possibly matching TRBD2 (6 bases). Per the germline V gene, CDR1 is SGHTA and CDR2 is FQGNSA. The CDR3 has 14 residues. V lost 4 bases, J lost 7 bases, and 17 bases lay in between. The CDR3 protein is CASSSSRGGREQYF. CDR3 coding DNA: TGTGCCAGCAGCTCCTCTAGGGGAGGACGGGAGCAGTACTTC. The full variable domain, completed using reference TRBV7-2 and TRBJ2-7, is GAGVSQSPSNKVTEKGKDVELRCDPISGHTALYWYRQSLGQGLEFLIYFQGNSAPDKSGLPSDRFSAERTGGSVSTLTIQRTQQEDSAVYLCASSSSRGGREQYFGPGTRLTVT.

The CDR3, as DNA: TGTGCCAGCAGCTTATCATCTACAGGGGGTGAGCAGTACTTC. It is translated as CASSLSSTGGEQYF. The V gene is TRBV7-6, the J gene TRBJ2-5; 8 bases map to TRBD1. CDR1 and CDR2 (germline): SGHVS, FNYEAQ. With 2 bases clipped from V and 11 bases from J, the junction kept 10 bases outside the gene matches. CDR3 length: 14 amino acids.

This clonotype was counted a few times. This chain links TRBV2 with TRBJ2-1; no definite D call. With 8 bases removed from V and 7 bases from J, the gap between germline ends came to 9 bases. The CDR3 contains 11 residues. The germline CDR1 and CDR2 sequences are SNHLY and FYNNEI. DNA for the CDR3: TGTGCCAGCCCCTCGCGGAATGAGCAGTTCTTC. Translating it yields CASPSRNEQFF.

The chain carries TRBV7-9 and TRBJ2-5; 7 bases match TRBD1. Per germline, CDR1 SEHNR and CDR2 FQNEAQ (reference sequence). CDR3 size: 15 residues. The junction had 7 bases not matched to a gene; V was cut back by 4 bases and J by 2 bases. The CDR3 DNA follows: TGTGCCAGCAGCTCTAACCGGGACAGACAAGAGACCCAGTACTTC. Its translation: CASSSNRDRQETQYF.

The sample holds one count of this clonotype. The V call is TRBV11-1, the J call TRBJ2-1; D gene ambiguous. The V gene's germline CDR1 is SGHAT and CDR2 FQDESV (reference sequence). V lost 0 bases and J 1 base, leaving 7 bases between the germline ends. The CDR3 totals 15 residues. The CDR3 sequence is CASSLARASYNEQFF. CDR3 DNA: TGTGCCAGCAGCTTAGCCCGGGCTTCCTACAATGAGCAGTTCTTC.

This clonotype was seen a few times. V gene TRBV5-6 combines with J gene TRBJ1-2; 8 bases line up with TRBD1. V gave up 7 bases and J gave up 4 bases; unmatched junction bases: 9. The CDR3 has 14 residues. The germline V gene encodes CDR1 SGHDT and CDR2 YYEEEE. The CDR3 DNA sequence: TGTGCCAGCGAGTTTGGACAGGGCGTCTATGGCTACACCTTC. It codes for CASEFGQGVYGYTF.